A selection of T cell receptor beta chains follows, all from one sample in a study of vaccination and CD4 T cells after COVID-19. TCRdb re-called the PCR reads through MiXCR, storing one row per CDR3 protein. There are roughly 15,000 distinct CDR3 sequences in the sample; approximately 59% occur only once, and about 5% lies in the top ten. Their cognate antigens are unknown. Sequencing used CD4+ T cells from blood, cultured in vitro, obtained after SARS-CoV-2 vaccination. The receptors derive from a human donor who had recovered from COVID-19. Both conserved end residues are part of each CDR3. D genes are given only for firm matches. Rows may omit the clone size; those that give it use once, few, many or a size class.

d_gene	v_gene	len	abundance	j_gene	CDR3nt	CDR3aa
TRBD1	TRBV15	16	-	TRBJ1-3	TGTGCCACCAGCAGGAACCCCGGGACAGCCGGAAACACCATATATTTT	CATSRNPGTAGNTIYF
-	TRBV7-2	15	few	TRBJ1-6	TGTGCCAGCAGCTCCCAGACGGGGGAGGAGTCACCCCTCCACTTT	CASSSQTGEESPLHF
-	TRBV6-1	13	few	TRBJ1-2	TGTGCCAGCAGGGAGACGGCGAGCTATGGCTACACCTTC	CASRETASYGYTF
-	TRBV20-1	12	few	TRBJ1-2	TGCAGTGCTAATACTCGTGGGGGGGGCTACACCTTC	CSANTRGGGYTF
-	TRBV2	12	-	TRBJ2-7	TGTGCCAACCGACGGGACTCCTACGAGCAGTACTTC	CANRRDSYEQYF
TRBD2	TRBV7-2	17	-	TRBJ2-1	TGTGCCAGCAGCAAATATCTAGGACTAGCCTCCTACAATGAGCAGTTCTTC	CASSKYLGLASYNEQFF
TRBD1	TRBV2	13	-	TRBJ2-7	TGTGCCAGCAGTGGGGCAGGGGGCTACGAGCAGTACTTC	CASSGAGGYEQYF
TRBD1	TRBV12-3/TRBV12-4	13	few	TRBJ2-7	TGTGCCAGCAGTCTAGGACAGGGGTACGAGCAGTACTTC	CASSLGQGYEQYF
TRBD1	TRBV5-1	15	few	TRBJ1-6	TGCGCCAGCAGCTCAATGCAGGGGGCGGTTTCACCCCTCCACTTT	CASSSMQGAVSPLHF
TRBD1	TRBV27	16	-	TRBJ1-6	TGTGCCAGCAGTCTACGGACAGGGGAGTATAATTCACCCCTCCACTTT	CASSLRTGEYNSPLHF
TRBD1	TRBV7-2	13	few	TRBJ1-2	TGTGCCAGCAGCACGCGGGACAGGGCTGGCTACACCTTC	CASSTRDRAGYTF
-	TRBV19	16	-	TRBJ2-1	TGTGCCAGTAGTCCAAGGGGGGACTTCCGTAGCGATGAGCAGTTCTTC	CASSPRGDFRSDEQFF
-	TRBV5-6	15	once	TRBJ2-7	TGTGCCAGCAGCCTGCGAGACGTTTTGTCCTACGAGCAGTACTTC	CASSLRDVLSYEQYF
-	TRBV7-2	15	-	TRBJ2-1	TGTGCCAGCAGCTTAACAGCGGAACCTTACAATGAGCAGTTCTTC	CASSLTAEPYNEQFF
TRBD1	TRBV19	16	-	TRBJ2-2	TGTGCCAGTAGTATACCGACAGGGGGTGGCACCGGGGAGCTGTTTTTT	CASSIPTGGGTGELFF
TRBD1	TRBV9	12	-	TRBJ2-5	TGTGCCATTGGGACAGGGCTAGAGACCCAGTACTTC	CAIGTGLETQYF
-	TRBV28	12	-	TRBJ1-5	TGTGCCAGCAGTCCGATAGATCAGCCCCAGCATTTT	CASSPIDQPQHF
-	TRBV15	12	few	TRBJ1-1	TGTGCCACCAGAGGGTTGAGCACTGAAGCTTTCTTT	CATRGLSTEAFF
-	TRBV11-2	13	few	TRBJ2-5	TGTGCCAGCACCGGGACTGGGGGGGAGACCCAGTACTTC	CASTGTGGETQYF
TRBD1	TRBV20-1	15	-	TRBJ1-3	TGCAGTGCCACCAGACAGGGTTTGAGAGGAAACACCATATATTTT	CSATRQGLRGNTIYF
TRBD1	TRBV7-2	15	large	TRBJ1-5	TGTGCCAGCAGCTTCTCAGGGGGCGAAGGTCAGCCCCAGCATTTT	CASSFSGGEGQPQHF
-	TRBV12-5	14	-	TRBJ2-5	TGTGCTAGTGGCCCCCGCGGGGGCCGGGAGACCCAGTACTTC	CASGPRGGRETQYF
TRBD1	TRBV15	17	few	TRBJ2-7	TGTGCCACCAGCAGGGCAGTACCGGGACAGGGGGTCTACGAGCAGTACTTC	CATSRAVPGQGVYEQYF
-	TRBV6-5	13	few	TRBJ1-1	TGTGCCAGCAGTTACTCGACGGCTACTGAAGCTTTCTTT	CASSYSTATEAFF
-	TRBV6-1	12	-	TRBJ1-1	TGTGCCAGCAGTCGCCAGAACACTGAAGCTTTCTTT	CASSRQNTEAFF
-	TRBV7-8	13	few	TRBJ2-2	TGTGCCAGCAGCCCCAGCCCCGGCGGGGAGCTGTTTTTT	CASSPSPGGELFF